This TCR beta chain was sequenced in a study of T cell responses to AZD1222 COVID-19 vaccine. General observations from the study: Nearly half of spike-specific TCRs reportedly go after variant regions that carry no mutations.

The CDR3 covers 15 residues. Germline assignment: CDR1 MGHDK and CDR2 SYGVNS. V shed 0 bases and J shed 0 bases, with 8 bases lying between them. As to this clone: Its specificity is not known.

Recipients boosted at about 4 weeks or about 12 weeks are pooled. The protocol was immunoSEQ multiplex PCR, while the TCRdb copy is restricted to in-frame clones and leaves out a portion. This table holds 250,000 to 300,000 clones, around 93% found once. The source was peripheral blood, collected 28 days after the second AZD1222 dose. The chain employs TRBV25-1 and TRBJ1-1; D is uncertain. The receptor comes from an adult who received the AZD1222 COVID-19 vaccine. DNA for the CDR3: TGTGCCAGCAGTGAATATGGGCAGTTGAACACTGAAGCTTTCTTT. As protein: CASSEYGQLNTEAFF.